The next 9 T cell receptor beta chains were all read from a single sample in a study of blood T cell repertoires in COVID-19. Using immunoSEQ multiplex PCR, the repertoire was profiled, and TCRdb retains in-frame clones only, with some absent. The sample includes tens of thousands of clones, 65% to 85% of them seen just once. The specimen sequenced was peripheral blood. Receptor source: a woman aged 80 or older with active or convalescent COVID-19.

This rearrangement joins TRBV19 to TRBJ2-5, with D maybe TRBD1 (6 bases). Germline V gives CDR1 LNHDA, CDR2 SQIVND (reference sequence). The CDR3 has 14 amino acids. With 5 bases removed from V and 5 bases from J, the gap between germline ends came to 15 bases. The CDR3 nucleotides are TGTGCCAGTAGTGCGCAGGGGTCGAGGGAGACCCAGTACTTC. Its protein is CASSAQGSRETQYF.

As DNA, the CDR3 is TGTGCCAGCAGCTTAGGGACTAGCGGGGCCAATGAGCAGTTCTTC. This translates into CASSLGTSGANEQFF. The chain links TRBV7-3 to TRBJ2-1, with 13 bases matching TRBD2. Losses at the gene ends were 2 bases for V and 6 bases for J; bases not matched to a gene: 1. CDR1 and CDR2 from the germline V gene are SGHTA and FQGTGA. There are 15 residues in the CDR3.

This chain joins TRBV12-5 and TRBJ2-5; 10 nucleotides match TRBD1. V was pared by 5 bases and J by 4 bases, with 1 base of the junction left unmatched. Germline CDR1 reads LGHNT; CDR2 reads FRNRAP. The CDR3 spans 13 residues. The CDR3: CASGGQGVETQYF. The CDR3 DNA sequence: TGTGCTAGTGGTGGACAGGGGGTAGAGACCCAGTACTTC.

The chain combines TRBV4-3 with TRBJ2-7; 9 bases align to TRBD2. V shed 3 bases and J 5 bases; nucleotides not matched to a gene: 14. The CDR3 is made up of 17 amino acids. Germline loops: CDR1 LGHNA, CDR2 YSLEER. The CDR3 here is CASSHSSPGTSMHEQYF. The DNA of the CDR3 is TGCGCCAGCAGCCATTCTTCCCCCGGGACTAGCATGCACGAGCAGTACTTC.

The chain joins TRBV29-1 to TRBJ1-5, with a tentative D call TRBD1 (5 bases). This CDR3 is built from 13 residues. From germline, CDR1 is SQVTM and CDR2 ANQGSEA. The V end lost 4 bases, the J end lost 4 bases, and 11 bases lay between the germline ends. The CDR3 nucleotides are TGCAGCGTTGCAGGCAGGGAAAATCAGCCCCAGCATTTT. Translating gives CSVAGRENQPQHF.

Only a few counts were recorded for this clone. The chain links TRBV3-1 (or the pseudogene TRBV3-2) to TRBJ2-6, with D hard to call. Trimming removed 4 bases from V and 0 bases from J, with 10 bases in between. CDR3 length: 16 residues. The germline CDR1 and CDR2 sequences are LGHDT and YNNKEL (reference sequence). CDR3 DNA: TGTGCCAGCAGCCCCCCCTTCAGCTCTGGGGCCAACGTCCTGACTTTC. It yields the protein CASSPPFSSGANVLTF.

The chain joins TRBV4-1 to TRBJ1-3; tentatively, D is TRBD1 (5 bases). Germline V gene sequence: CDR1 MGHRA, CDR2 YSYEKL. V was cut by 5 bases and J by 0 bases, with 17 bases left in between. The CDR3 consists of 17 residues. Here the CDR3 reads CASSSEAGISSGNTIYF. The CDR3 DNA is TGCGCCAGCAGCTCTGAGGCAGGGATTAGCTCTGGAAACACCATATATTTT.

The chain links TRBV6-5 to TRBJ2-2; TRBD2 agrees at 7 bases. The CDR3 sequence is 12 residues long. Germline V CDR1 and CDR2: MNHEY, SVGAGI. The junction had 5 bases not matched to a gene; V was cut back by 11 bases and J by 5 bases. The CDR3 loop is CAAGEWTGELFF. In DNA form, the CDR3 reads TGTGCCGCGGGAGAGTGGACCGGGGAGCTGTTTTTT.

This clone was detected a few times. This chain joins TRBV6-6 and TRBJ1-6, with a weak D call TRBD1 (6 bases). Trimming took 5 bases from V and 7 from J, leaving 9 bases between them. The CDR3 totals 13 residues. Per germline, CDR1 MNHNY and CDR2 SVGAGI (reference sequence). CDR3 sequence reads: CASSRGTNSPLHF. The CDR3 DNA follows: TGTGCCAGCAGTAGGGGGACAAATTCACCCCTCCACTTT.